This is a list of T cell receptor beta chains from one sample in a study of T cells in Graves' hyperthyroidism and ophthalmopathy. MiXCR was run by TCRdb on the multiplex PCR reads, yielding one entry per CDR3 protein. The table lists more than 500,000 distinct CDR3 sequences, 15% to 20% of them singletons. Source material: blood. The receptors here all came from a woman in her thirties with Graves' ophthalmopathy. Both conserved end residues are part of each CDR3. D genes are given only for firm matches. For some rows the clone size is stated as once, few or many, or as a class when expanded; others skip it.

>14|TRBD1|TRBV12-3/TRBV12-4|-|TRBJ1-2
CASSQDRWDYGYTF
TGTGCCAGCAGTCAGGACAGGTGGGACTATGGCTACACCTTC
>12|-|TRBV29-1|few|TRBJ1-5
CSAGQVNQPQHF
TGCAGCGCGGGACAAGTCAATCAGCCCCAGCATTTT
>13|-|TRBV20-1|many|TRBJ2-4
CSATGGAKNIQYF
TGCAGTGCTACTGGAGGAGCCAAAAACATTCAGTACTTC
>14|TRBD2|TRBV29-1|-|TRBJ2-5
CSVRSGGGQETQYF
TGCAGCGTTAGAAGCGGGGGGGGCCAAGAGACCCAGTACTTC
>14|-|TRBV2|-|TRBJ2-1
CASSEAGAGGGQFF
TGTGCCAGCAGTGAAGCGGGGGCCGGGGGTGGGCAGTTCTTC
>17|TRBD1|TRBV29-1|-|TRBJ2-3
CSVGQTTGYSSTDTQYF
TGCAGCGTGGGACAGACTACAGGATACTCTAGCACAGATACGCAGTATTTT
>13|TRBD2|TRBV10-1|few|TRBJ2-5
CAKGLADQETQYF
TGCGCCAAGGGACTAGCGGACCAAGAGACCCAGTACTTC
>13|-|TRBV19|-|TRBJ1-4
CASSEPEEEKLFF
TGTGCCAGTAGTGAACCCGAGGAAGAAAAACTGTTTTTT
>14|-|TRBV20-1|many|TRBJ2-1
CSASRQGPVNEQFF
TGCAGTGCTAGTCGCCAGGGACCCGTCAATGAGCAGTTCTTC
>16|TRBD1|TRBV7-2|-|TRBJ1-2
CASSLARQGGDYGYTF
TGTGCCAGCAGCTTAGCGCGCCAGGGGGGAGACTATGGCTACACCTTC
>15|TRBD2|TRBV5-1|many|TRBJ2-7
CASSSPLAGVLEQYF
TGCGCCAGCAGCTCCCCACTAGCGGGAGTTCTTGAGCAGTACTTC
>17|TRBD2|TRBV7-2|many|TRBJ2-3
CASSPWTSGKFTDTQYF
TGTGCCAGCAGCCCCTGGACTAGCGGGAAATTCACAGATACGCAGTATTTT
>15|TRBD1|TRBV6-2/TRBV6-3|-|TRBJ1-4
CASSALQGMREKLFF
TGTGCCAGCAGTGCCTTACAGGGGATGAGAGAAAAACTGTTTTTT
>13|-|TRBV29-1|few|TRBJ1-2
CSVARAGNYGYTF
TGCAGCGTTGCTCGAGCAGGGAACTATGGCTACACCTTC
>13|-|TRBV29-1|many|TRBJ2-3
CSVDSPSTDTQYF
TGCAGCGTTGACAGTCCGAGCACAGATACGCAGTATTTT
>13|-|TRBV13|-|TRBJ1-1
CASSARPGAGAFF
TGTGCCAGCAGCGCCCGACCCGGAGCTGGGGCTTTCTTT
>12|-|TRBV2|many|TRBJ2-7
CASYTGSYEQYF
TGTGCCAGCTATACAGGATCCTACGAGCAGTACTTC
>15|-|TRBV5-8|-|TRBJ2-3
CASSVDAGRTDTQYF
TGTGCCAGCAGCGTGGACGCGGGACGCACAGATACGCAGTATTTT